Below, one TCR beta chain is given with its context. Its target is unknown. These data originate in a study of T cells in Graves' hyperthyroidism and ophthalmopathy. Study-level points and caveats: Blood also showed most of the thyroid clonotypes that were expanded above 0.001.

Criteria for exclusion of patients were uncontrolled infection, other autoimmune disease, pregnancy or lactation. The V gene end was trimmed by 5 bases and the J gene end by 4 bases; junction bases not matched to a gene: 8. Germline V CDR1 and CDR2: LGHDT, YNNKEL (reference sequence). This CDR3 comprises 17 residues. The investigators amplified TCR beta CDR3 regions from RNA transcripts. Researchers ran a first-round RT-PCR on the TCR CDR3 using the HTBI primer set. TCRdb used MiXCR to reprocess the multiplex PCR reads, holding one entry per CDR3 protein. The table lists some 420,000 distinct CDR3 sequences, approximately 15% of them singletons.

The sample consisted of blood. The receptor was isolated from a woman between 18 and 30 years old with Graves' hyperthyroidism. The chain is built from TRBV3-1 and TRBJ2-1; 13 bases agree with TRBD2. CDR3 bases: TGTGCCAGCAGCTTGCGGACTAGCGGGGGCGCTTACAATGAGCAGTTCTTC. Its translation: CASSLRTSGGAYNEQFF.